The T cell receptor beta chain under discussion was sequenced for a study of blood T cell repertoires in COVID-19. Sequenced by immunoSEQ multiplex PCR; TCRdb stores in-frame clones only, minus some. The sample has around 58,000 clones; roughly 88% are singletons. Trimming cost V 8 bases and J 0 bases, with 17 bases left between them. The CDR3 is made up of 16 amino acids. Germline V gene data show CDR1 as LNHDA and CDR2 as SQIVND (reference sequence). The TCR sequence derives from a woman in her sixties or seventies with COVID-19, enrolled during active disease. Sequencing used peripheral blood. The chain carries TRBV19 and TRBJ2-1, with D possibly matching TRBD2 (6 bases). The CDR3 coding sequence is TGTGCCAGTGGTGCCCGGACTACAAGCTCCTACAATGAGCAGTTCTTC. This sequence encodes CASGARTTSSYNEQFF. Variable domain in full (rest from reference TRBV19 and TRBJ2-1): DGGITQSPKYLFRKEGQNVTLSCEQNLNHDAMYWYRQDPGQGLRLIYYSQIVNDFQKGDIAEGYSVSREKKESFPLTVTSAQKNPTAFYLCASGARTTSSYNEQFFGPGTRLTVL.